These T cell receptor beta chains were read from a single sample in a study of shared clonotypes between healthy human individuals. Libraries were prepared by immunoSEQ multiplex PCR; TCRdb keeps only in-frame clonotypes and omits some of them. The sample yields more than 2 million clones, around 93% seen once. Sequencing input: naive CD8+ T cells from PBMCs. The receptors derive from a man in his late teens or twenties in good health. Some clones in this sample may be carry-over from other donors' samples. CDR3s include the opening cysteine and the closing phenylalanine or tryptophan. The D gene is left open where the match is weak. Some rows have no size entry. The others give once, few or many, or a class for an expanded clone.

>NA|TRBV21-1|NA|TRBJ1-4
CASSKRAGVWFLVRTNEKLFF
>NA|TRBV28|NA|TRBJ2-7
CASSEGGGGIYEQYF
>NA|TRBV27|NA|TRBJ1-2
CASSFGWSNLGYGYTF
>NA|TRBV21-1|NA|TRBJ1-2
CASSLPGGYTF
>TRBD1|TRBV28|NA|TRBJ1-1
CASSVQGEANTEAFF
>NA|TRBV7-9|NA|TRBJ1-2
CGSGNGIYYGYTF
>TRBD1|TRBV6-5|few|TRBJ1-1
CASSYRQGGTEAFF
>NA|TRBV6-6|NA|TRBJ2-5
CASSYSHPGWETQYF
>TRBD1|TRBV30|NA|TRBJ2-7
CAWSVPDRVAPGKQYF
>NA|TRBV5-1|NA|TRBJ2-7
CASSLYGSPYEQYF
>NA|TRBV7-2|NA|TRBJ2-1
CASSLDGNEQFF
>NA|TRBV18|NA|TRBJ2-3
CASSGPRDTQYF
>NA|TRBV6-1|NA|TRBJ2-1
CASSEYEQFF
>NA|TRBV27|NA|TRBJ2-7
CASTHLVTRGTVYEQYF
>NA|TRBV12-5|NA|TRBJ2-5
CASGLDRFQETQYF
>NA|TRBV11-1|NA|TRBJ2-3
CASSLTRDTDTQYF
>TRBD1|TRBV9|once|TRBJ1-2
CASSANPGTGFYGYTF
>TRBD2|TRBV28|NA|TRBJ2-1
CASTLAEREPRDEQFF
>NA|TRBV10-2|NA|TRBJ2-7
CASMGTENTYEQYF
>NA|TRBV27|NA|TRBJ2-1
CASSSGVGQFF
>NA|TRBV15|NA|TRBJ1-5
CATSRGVNRDQPQHF
>TRBD1|TRBV7-8|once|TRBJ2-3
CASSYDRGITDTQYF
>NA|TRBV28|once|TRBJ2-7
CASSPPGGGDSYEQYF
>NA|TRBV28|NA|TRBJ2-7
CASSFPRTTLSYEQYF
>TRBD1|TRBV7-6|NA|TRBJ1-1
CASSPRTGEAEAFF
>NA|TRBV9|NA|TRBJ1-3
CASATGRLGGGNTIYF
>NA|TRBV11-2|NA|TRBJ2-7
CASSLGLGQPYEQYF
>NA|TRBV7-8|NA|TRBJ2-1
CASSPQGGYNEQFF
>NA|TRBV20-1|NA|TRBJ1-2
CTRPSGRPAF
>NA|TRBV29-1|few|TRBJ1-1
CSVALQPMNTEAFF
>NA|TRBV6-1|NA|TRBJ2-7
CASSGVPAGYEQYF
>NA|TRBV7-9|NA|TRBJ1-2
CASSPRDRANYGYTF
>NA|TRBV6-5|NA|TRBJ1-1
CASSYGTEAFF
>NA|TRBV19|NA|TRBJ1-5
CASKENWSNQPQHF
>NA|TRBV29-1|few|TRBJ1-1
CSVGVGSSEAFF
>NA|TRBV7-9|NA|TRBJ2-7
CASSYQVSSDYEQYF
>NA|TRBV5-1|NA|TRBJ2-7
CASSLGAGVYEQYF
>NA|TRBV10-3|NA|TRBJ2-5
CAISEDPGRAQETQYF
>NA|TRBV27|NA|TRBJ2-7
CASSLGLTYEQYF
>NA|TRBV4-3|NA|TRBJ1-3
CASSQDQGFSGNTIYF
>NA|TRBV28|few|TRBJ2-3
CASSLGTDTQYF
>TRBD2|TRBV5-1|NA|TRBJ2-7
CASSLAGTSGGYEQYF
>NA|TRBV2|NA|TRBJ2-7
CASSDFGSSYEQYF
>NA|TRBV27|NA|TRBJ1-1
CASSFSPAAEAFF
>NA|TRBV4-1|NA|TRBJ2-1
CASSQESNHLYNEQFF
>NA|TRBV5-8|NA|TRBJ1-2
CASSLIDTGYGYTF
>TRBD2|TRBV27|NA|TRBJ2-7
CASSFSSGGSYEQYF
>NA|TRBV4-2|once|TRBJ2-7
CASSPGSYEQYF
>TRBD1|TRBV11-3|once|TRBJ2-5
CASSRDRKETQYF
>TRBD2|TRBV27|NA|TRBJ2-1
CASTAGLAGYNEQFF